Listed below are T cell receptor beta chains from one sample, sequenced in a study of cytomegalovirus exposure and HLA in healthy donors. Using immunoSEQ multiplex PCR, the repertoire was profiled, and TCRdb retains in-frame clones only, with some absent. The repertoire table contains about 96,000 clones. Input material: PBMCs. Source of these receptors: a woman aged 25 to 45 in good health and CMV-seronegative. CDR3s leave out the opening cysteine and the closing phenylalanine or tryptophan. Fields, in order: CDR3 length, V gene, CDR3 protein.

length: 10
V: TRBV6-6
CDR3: ASSHSAGGYT

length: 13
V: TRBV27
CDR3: ASSFRTGLYGGYT

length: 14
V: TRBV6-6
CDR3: ASSWDRRANTGELF

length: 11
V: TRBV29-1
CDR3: SVRRRGGETQY

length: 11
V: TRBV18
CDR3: ASSPGQGFGYT

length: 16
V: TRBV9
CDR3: ASSEHPGLALVPNEQF

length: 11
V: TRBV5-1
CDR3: ASSVQVNTEAF

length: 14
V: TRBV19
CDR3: ASSRGTGAGANVLT

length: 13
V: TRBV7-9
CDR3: ASSLGVSGANVLT

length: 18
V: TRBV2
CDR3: ASAGEGTSGGSPGTDTQY

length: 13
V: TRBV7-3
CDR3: ASSLTGTGNYEQY

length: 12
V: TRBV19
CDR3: ASSTTGMSYEQY

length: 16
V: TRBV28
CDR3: ASSWGGRGLSYNSPLH

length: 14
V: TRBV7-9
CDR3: ASSWTRDTSYNEQF

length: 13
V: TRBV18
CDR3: ASSPSGGAGDTQY

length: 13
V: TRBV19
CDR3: ASSMGGGSGETQY

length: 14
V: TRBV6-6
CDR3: ASSYSTPSTTYEQY

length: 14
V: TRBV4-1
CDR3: ASSQFREPGGNTIY

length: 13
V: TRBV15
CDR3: ATSRASLRGLGYT

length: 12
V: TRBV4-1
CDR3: ASSQVGRTIEQF

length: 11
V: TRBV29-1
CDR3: SVGESGGGEAF

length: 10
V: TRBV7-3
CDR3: ASFDTHYGYT

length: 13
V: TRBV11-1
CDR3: ASTLQGGTAGELF

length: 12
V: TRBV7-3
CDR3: ASSFSGNQETQY

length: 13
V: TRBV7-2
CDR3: ASSSVGATTQPQH

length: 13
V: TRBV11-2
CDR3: ASSLEGASTDTQY

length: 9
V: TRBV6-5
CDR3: ASSLGHGYT

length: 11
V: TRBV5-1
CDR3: ASSFDGGGEQF

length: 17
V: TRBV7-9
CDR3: ASSLRSGGTLTTNEKLF

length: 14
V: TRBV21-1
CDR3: ASSPVLAVGTDTQY

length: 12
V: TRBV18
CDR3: ASSPEQGSQPQH

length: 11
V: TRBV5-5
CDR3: ASNLGVRETQY

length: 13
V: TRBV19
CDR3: ASSMRGQGDYGYT

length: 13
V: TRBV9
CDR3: ASSVGLAAYNEQF

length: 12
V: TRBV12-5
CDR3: ASGWGTSSNEQF

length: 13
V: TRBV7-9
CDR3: ASSQPIAGAETQY

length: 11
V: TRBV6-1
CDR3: ASLGGSRQPQH

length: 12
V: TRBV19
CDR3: ASTSGGGVQPQH